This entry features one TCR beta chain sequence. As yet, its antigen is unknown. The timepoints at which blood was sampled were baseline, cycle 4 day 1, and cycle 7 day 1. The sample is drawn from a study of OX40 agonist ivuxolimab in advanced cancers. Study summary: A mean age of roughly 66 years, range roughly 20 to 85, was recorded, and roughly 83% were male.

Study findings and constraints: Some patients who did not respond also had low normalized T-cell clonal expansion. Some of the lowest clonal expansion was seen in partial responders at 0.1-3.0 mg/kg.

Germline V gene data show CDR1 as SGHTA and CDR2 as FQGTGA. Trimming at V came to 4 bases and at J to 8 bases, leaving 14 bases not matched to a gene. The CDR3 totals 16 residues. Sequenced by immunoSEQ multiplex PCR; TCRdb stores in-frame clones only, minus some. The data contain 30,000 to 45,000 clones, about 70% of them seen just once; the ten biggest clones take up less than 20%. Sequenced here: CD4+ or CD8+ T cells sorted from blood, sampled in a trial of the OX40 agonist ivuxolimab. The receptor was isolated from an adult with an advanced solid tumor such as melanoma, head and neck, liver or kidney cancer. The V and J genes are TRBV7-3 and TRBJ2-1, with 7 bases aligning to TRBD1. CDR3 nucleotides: TGTGCCAGCAGCTCCCCGACAGGGAGATCAAGCGATGAGCAGTTCTTC. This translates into CASSSPTGRSSDEQFF. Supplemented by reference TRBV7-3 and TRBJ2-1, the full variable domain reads GAGVSQTPSNKVTEKGKYVELRCDPISGHTALYWYRQSLGQGPEFLIYFQGTGAADDSGLPNDRFFAVRPEGSVSTLKIQRTERGDSAVYLCASSSPTGRSSDEQFFGPGTRLTVL.